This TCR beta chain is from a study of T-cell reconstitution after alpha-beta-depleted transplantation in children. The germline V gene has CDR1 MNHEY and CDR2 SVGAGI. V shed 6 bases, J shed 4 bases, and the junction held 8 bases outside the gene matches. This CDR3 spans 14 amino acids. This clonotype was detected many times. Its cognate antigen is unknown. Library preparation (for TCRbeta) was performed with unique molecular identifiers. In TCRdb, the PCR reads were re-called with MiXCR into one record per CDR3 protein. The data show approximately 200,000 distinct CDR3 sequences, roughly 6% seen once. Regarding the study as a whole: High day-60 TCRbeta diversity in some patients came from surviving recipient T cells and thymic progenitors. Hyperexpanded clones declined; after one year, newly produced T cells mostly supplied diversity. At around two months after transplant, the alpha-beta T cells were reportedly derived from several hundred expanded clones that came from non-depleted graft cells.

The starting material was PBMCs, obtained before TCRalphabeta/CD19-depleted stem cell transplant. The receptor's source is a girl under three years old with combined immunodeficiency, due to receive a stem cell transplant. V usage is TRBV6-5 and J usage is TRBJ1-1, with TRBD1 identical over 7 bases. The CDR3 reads CASSLRSGGTEAFF. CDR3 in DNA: TGTGCCAGCAGCCTGAGGTCAGGGGGCACTGAAGCTTTCTTT.